This record concerns one TCR beta chain sequence. Germline values: CDR1 MNHEY, CDR2 SMNVEV (reference sequence). This CDR3 has 16 residues. V gave up 5 bases and J gave up 2 bases; unmatched junction bases: 12. PCR amplification relied on 60 Vbeta primers (plus 13 Jbeta primers). Sequenced by immunoSEQ multiplex PCR; TCRdb stores in-frame clones only, minus some. The sample has 120,000 or so clones, about three quarters seen once. The data were taken from a study of cytomegalovirus exposure and HLA in healthy donors. This clonotype was obtained from a man in his fifties or sixties in good health and CMV-seropositive. This sequence joins TRBV27 and TRBJ2-7, with TRBD2 identical over 7 bases. What was sequenced was PBMCs. As DNA, the CDR3 is TGTGCCAGCAGTCCCGAGGGGTGGGGGGGAACCTACGAGCAGTACTTC. Translated: CASSPEGWGGTYEQYF.